The source of this TCR beta chain is a study of response to subunit inactivated influenza vaccine. Study-level results: Authors suggested seasonal influenza vaccinations each recruit few new T cells.

This clonotype was seen more than once but under ten times. The antigen remains unidentified. Trimming took 4 bases from V and 8 from J, leaving 14 bases between them. The CDR3 loop spans 13 amino acids. Germline V lookup: CDR1 DFQATT, CDR2 SNEGSKA (reference sequence). TCRdb processed the RT-PCR reads anew with MiXCR; each CDR3 protein has one entry. The sample shows a few hundred thousand distinct CDR3 sequences, about 7.2% of them seen only once. The rearrangement links TRBV20-1 to TRBJ1-4, with D perhaps matching TRBD1 (5 bases). The TCR comes from a man aged 45 to 75 who received an inactivated influenza vaccine. The input for sequencing was PBMCs from blood, taken around 2 years after vaccination. DNA for the CDR3: TGCAGTGCTACAGGCGAGGGGTGGGAAAAACTGTTTTTT. It codes for CSATGEGWEKLFF.